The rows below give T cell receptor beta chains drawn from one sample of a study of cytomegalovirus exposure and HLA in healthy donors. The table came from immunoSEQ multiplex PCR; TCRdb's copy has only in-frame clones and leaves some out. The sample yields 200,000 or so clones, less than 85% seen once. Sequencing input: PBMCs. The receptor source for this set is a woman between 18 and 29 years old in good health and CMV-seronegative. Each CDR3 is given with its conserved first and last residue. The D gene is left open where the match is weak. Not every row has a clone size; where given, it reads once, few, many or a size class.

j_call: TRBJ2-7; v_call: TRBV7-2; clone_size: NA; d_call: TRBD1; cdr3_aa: CASSYTTGQSYEQYF; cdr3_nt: TGTGCCAGCAGTTACACGACGGGACAGTCCTACGAGCAGTACTTC
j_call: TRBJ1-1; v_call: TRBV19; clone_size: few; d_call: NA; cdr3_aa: CASSAGWDTEAFF; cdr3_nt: TGTGCCAGTAGTGCAGGGTGGGACACTGAAGCTTTCTTT
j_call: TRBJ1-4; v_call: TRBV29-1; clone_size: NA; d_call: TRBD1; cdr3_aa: CSVEGTGSTNEKLFF; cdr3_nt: TGCAGCGTAGAGGGGACAGGCTCAACTAATGAAAAACTGTTTTTT
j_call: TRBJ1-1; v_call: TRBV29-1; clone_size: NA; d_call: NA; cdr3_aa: CSARPGAGTEAFF; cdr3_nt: TGCAGCGCCCGGCCGGGGGCGGGCACTGAAGCTTTCTTT
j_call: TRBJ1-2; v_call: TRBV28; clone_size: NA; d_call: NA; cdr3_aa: CASRVSGRYGYTF; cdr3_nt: TGTGCCAGCAGGGTATCCGGGAGGTATGGCTACACCTTC
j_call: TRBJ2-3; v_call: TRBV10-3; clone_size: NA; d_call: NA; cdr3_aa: CAISESMTGTDTQYF; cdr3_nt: TGTGCCATCAGTGAGTCGATGACCGGCACAGATACGCAGTATTTT
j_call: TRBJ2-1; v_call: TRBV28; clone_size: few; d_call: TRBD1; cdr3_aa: CASRRTGFGSYNEQFF; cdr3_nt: TGTGCCAGCAGGAGGACAGGGTTTGGCTCCTACAATGAGCAGTTCTTC
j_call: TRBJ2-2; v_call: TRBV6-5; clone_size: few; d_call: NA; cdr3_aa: CASSYRLDTGELFF; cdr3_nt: TGTGCCAGCAGTTACCGACTTGACACCGGGGAGCTGTTTTTT
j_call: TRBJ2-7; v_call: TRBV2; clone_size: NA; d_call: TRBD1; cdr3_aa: CASRATGAPYEQYF; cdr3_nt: TGTGCCAGCAGGGCGACAGGGGCACCCTACGAGCAGTACTTC
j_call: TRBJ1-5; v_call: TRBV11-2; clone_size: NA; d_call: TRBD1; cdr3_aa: CASSLDRGQPQHF; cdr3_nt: TGTGCCAGCAGCTTGGACAGGGGTCAGCCCCAGCATTTT
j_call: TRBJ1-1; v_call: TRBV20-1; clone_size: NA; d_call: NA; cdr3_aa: CSAASGAEAFF; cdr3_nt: TGCAGTGCCGCTTCCGGCGCCGAAGCTTTCTTT
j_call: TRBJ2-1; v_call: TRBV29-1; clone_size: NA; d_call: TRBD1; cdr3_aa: CSADGTGDREQFF; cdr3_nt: TGCAGCGCTGACGGGACAGGGGATCGTGAGCAGTTCTTC
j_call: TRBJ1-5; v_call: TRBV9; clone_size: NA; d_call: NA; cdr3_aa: CASSNSGTSNQPQHF; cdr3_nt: TGTGCCAGCAGCAACTCCGGGACATCCAATCAGCCCCAGCATTTT
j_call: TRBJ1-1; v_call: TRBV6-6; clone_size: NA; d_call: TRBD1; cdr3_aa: CASIKSGTANTEAFF; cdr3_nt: TGTGCCAGCATTAAATCCGGGACAGCGAACACTGAAGCTTTCTTT
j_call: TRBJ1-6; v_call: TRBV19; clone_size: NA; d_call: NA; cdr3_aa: CASRQYNSPLHF; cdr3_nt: TGTGCCAGTAGACAGTATAATTCACCCCTCCACTTT
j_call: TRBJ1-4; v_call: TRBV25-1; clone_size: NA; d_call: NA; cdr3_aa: CASSETGRREKLFF; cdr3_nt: TGTGCCAGCAGTGAGACAGGCCGGAGGGAAAAACTGTTTTTT